Listed here are 14 T cell receptor beta chains from one sample, sequenced in a study of blood T cell repertoires in COVID-19. Sequencing used immunoSEQ multiplex PCR; TCRdb keeps in-frame clones, though not all of them. Here the sample spans 250,000 to 300,000 clones, around 84% being singletons. The sequencing sample was made of peripheral blood. The receptors here all came from a man aged 60 to 75 with acute or convalescent COVID-19.

The CDR3 bases are TGTGCCAGCAGTTACCAGGGGCCCGTCCCTGATGGCTACACCTTC. Protein: CASSYQGPVPDGYTF. The chain uses TRBV6-5 and TRBJ1-2; perhaps TRBD1 as D (6 bases). Per germline, CDR1 MNHEY and CDR2 SVGAGI. With 2 bases removed from V and 6 bases from J, the gap between germline ends came to 16 bases. The CDR3 runs to 15 residues.

This chain links TRBV29-1 with TRBJ2-5; a possible D gene is TRBD1 (8 bases). Looked up from germline, CDR1 is SQVTM and CDR2 is ANQGSEA. The V and J ends lost 1 base and 7 bases respectively, with 16 bases between them. The CDR3 extends over 14 amino acids. The CDR3 region has the DNA TGCAGCGTTGAAGGGACAGGGAGGGCTGGGACCCAGTACTTC. Translating it yields CSVEGTGRAGTQYF.

The rearrangement uses TRBV6-6 and TRBJ2-4, with D maybe TRBD2 (5 bases). Germline V gene sequence: CDR1 MNHNY, CDR2 SVGAGI (reference sequence). The CDR3 runs to 15 residues. The V gene lost 0 bases and the J gene lost 7 bases, with 13 bases spanning the gap. CDR3 sequence reads: CASSYSSGKGNIQYF. The CDR3 nucleotides read TGTGCCAGCAGTTACTCATCGGGGAAGGGTAACATTCAGTACTTC.

The V call is TRBV27, the J call TRBJ2-7; TRBD2 agrees at 12 bases. V lost 3 bases, J lost 4 bases, and 7 bases stayed unmatched. Germline V gene lookup returns CDR1 MNHEY and CDR2 SMNVEV (reference sequence). The CDR3 consists of 16 residues. CDR3 loop: CASSLRLAGVIYEQYF. The CDR3 DNA reads TGTGCCAGCAGTTTGAGACTAGCGGGAGTAATTTACGAGCAGTACTTC.

This chain joins TRBV18 and TRBJ2-3; 8 nucleotides agree with TRBD1. CDR3 size: 16 residues. CDR1 and CDR2 (germline): KGHSH, LQKENI. The V gene end was trimmed by 3 bases and the J gene end by 3 bases; junction bases not matched to a gene: 8. The CDR3 coding sequence is TGTGCCAGCTCACCTGGACAGGGACAAACTACAGATACGCAGTATTTT. Translated, it gives CASSPGQGQTTDTQYF.

J is TRBJ1-6 and V is TRBV19; TRBD1 might be the D (6 bases). This CDR3 is built from 17 residues. Trimming cost V 4 bases and J 6 bases, with 19 bases left between them. In germline, CDR1 is LNHDA, CDR2 SQIVND (reference sequence). CDR3 sequence (DNA): TGTGCCAGTAGTACCGCCCGACAGGCTAGGGGTAATTCACCCCTCCACTTT. Translating gives CASSTARQARGNSPLHF.

The chain combines TRBV20-1 with TRBJ2-7; 8 positions match TRBD1. CDR3 length equals 14 residues. J lost 5 bases, V lost 3 bases, and 9 bases had no gene match. Germline values: CDR1 DFQATT, CDR2 SNEGSKA (reference sequence). The CDR3 bases are TGCAGTGCTAGTTGGGGTCAGGGGGCGAACGAGCAGTACTTC. It encodes CSASWGQGANEQYF.

The V gene is TRBV28, the J gene TRBJ2-1, with 10 bases lining up with TRBD2. With 8 bases clipped from V and 2 bases from J, the junction kept 6 bases outside the gene matches. The CDR3 length is 15 residues. Germline V CDR1 and CDR2: MDHEN, SYDVKM. The CDR3 DNA reads TGTGCCAGCGGGCTAGCGGGAGTTGCCTACAATGAGCAGTTCTTC. This codes for CASGLAGVAYNEQFF.

The chain employs TRBV18 and TRBJ2-7, with 15 bases that match TRBD2. The trim removed 3 bases at V and 4 bases at J, leaving 10 bases unmatched. The germline CDR1 and CDR2 sequences are KGHSH and LQKENI. This CDR3 has 18 amino acids. The CDR3 loop is CASSPVRTSGRAGYEQYF. DNA for the CDR3: TGTGCCAGCTCACCCGTCCGGACTAGCGGGAGGGCGGGATACGAGCAGTACTTC.

The V gene is TRBV10-3, the J gene TRBJ2-6; 8 bases fit TRBD1. After removal of 6 bases from V and 0 bases from J, the junction contained 10 bases not matched to a gene. The CDR3 runs 18 residues. The germline CDR1 and CDR2 sequences are ENHRY and SYGVKD. The CDR3 DNA follows: TGTGCCATCAGGAGGGGGACAGGACAACTCTCTGGGGCCAACGTCCTGACTTTC. Translating it yields CAIRRGTGQLSGANVLTF.

The chain is built from TRBV27 and TRBJ2-3; TRBD1 matches at 8 bases. CDR3 size: 16 residues. V lost 5 bases and J lost 1; bases outside the gene matches: 8. Germline V lookup: CDR1 MNHEY, CDR2 SMNVEV (reference sequence). In DNA form, the CDR3 reads TGTGCCAGCAGTCCCCCCTTGGACAGGGGCACAGATACGCAGTATTTT. Encoded protein: CASSPPLDRGTDTQYF.

The gene calls are TRBV5-4 and TRBJ2-2; 9 nucleotides agree with TRBD2. Germline lookup yields CDR1 SGHNT and CDR2 YYREEE (reference sequence). The CDR3 loop spans 15 amino acids. The V and J ends lost 6 bases and 4 bases, in that order; junction bases with no gene match: 7. The CDR3 DNA follows: TGTGCCAGCACCCCGACTAGCGGCCTCACCGGGGAGCTGTTTTTT. Protein product: CASTPTSGLTGELFF.

The gene calls are TRBV28 and TRBJ2-7, with D unclear. V lost 6 bases and J 0 bases, leaving 9 bases between the germline ends. The CDR3 is made up of 13 amino acids. Germline CDR1 MDHEN, CDR2 SYDVKM. Here the CDR3 reads CASSRKDSYEQYF. The CDR3 DNA sequence: TGTGCCAGCAGCAGAAAAGACTCCTACGAGCAGTACTTC.

The CDR3 region is CASSYGYGGGSGEAFF. CDR3 DNA: TGTGCCAGCTCCTACGGGTACGGTGGCGGGTCCGGTGAAGCTTTCTTT. The rearrangement links TRBV9 to TRBJ1-1; D is unresolved. The CDR3 is 16 residues long. In germline, CDR1 is SGDLS, CDR2 YYNGEE. V was trimmed by 7 bases and J by 7 bases, leaving 26 bases between them.